The following is a T cell receptor beta chain sequence with its context. Its antigen is not yet known. Per-base qualities were not stored, and no clone one base away is much larger. The control cohort was about a dozen patients given myeloablative marrow transplants with methotrexate plus a calcineurin inhibitor, sampled 1 year after transplant. Peripheral blood and bone marrow mononuclear cells were isolated by Ficoll-Hypaque density centrifugation and were cryopreserved. The germline V gene sets CDR1 to MDHEN and CDR2 to SYDVKM. The V end gives up 6 bases and the J end 5 bases, leaving 6 bases in the junction not matched to a gene. From the cysteine up to the phenylalanine, the CDR3 has a length of 14 residues. Only CDR3 DNA remains: 42 bases, in frame from the first base. The data derive from a study of T cells after posttransplantation cyclophosphamide (TCRdb year 2016). Background for the entire study: T cell repertoire reconstitution was tracked by TRB sequencing after myeloablative bone marrow transplantation in which posttransplantation cyclophosphamide was used as GVHD prophylaxis. Because TRA and TRB clonality were tightly correlated in 9 samples, subsequent TCR analyses were focused on TRB only. Up to 3 additional blood samples from 2 to 5.2 years after transplant were also TRB-sequenced in 3 patients, as was pretransplant blood from 4 patients. Public TRB sequences were queried against a database of over 3,600 sequences associated with responses to pathogens, tumor antigens, self-antigens and alloantigens. TRB sequencing was performed on blood from all 35 or so PTCy patients with 1-year posttransplant specimens. Samples from around 40 PTCy-treated patients and under 20 related bone marrow donors of those patients were subjected to antigen receptor sequencing.

TRB sequencing used genomic DNA with the immunoSEQ assay at survey resolution or the hsTCRB kit. The original pipeline was this. The immunoSEQ software handled the initial read processing, while the LymphoSeq R package was used for the repertoire analyses. Clonality was computed as 1 minus normalized Shannon entropy, and a Gini coefficient was also calculated for each TRB dataset. To infer phenotypes in unsorted samples, TRB sequences from sorted subsets of the recipient or donor were mapped onto unsorted samples from the same recipient. TCRdb obtained this table from immuneACCESS and retained in-frame rearrangements with V and J assigned. These tables miss some clones; where compared with another copy, unresolved V genes account for less than half of the shortfall, and the remainder is unexplained. V and J calls and clone size come straight from that table; D and trimming were deduced from the DNA. In all, the sample holds roughly 20,000 clones, and roughly nine tenths of those were seen once. Clones ranked in the top ten supply 8.2% of the sample.

Broader findings and caveats from the paper: The TRB repertoires of T cells infiltrating skin or the GI tract showed only limited overlap with the TRB repertoires found in blood. Across some 45 patients, TRB clonality was highly associated with recipient CMV seropositivity and CMV reactivation, and PTCy diversity was similar to diversity in CNI/methotrexate controls. At 1-2 months, donor-recipient similarity was low but rose over the first year, and the later blood repertoires were often dominated by donor CD8+ memory clones.

The receptor's source is a female patient in her 50s who received an allogeneic stem cell transplant from an unrelated donor, was CMV-positive, and had chronic GVHD only. After a transplant, not all T cells may be the patient's own; some may come from the graft donor. The chain joins TRBV28 to TRBJ2-5, with 10 bases matching TRBD1. The sample in question was PBMCs, obtained after an allogeneic stem cell transplant with a calcineurin inhibitor and methotrexate. The CDR3 reads CASRLGGQGETQYF. The sequenced DNA is TGTGCCAGCAGACTTGGGGGACAGGGGGAGACCCAGTACTTC.